The TCR beta chain described here comes from a study of shared clonotypes between healthy human individuals. Assay runs were performed at deep level. TCRdb's table, derived via immunoSEQ multiplex PCR, lists solely in-frame clones and lacks some. The sample records a few million clones, approximately 93% being singletons. Per the germline V gene, CDR1 is SGHRS and CDR2 is YFSETQ. The length of the CDR3 is 14 residues. Input material: naive CD4+ T cells from PBMCs. Subset of the sample: CD45RA+ positively selected. This receptor was taken from a man aged 18 to 30 in good health. Some clones in this sample may be carry-over from other donors' samples. The rearrangement links TRBV5-1 to TRBJ2-5, with D unresolved. Matching the DNA end better, TRBJ2-7 makes the J call doubtful. The CDR3 DNA reads as TGCGCCAGCAGCTTGTCCCAAAGCTCCTACGAGCAGTACTTC. It yields the protein CASSLSQSSYEQYF.